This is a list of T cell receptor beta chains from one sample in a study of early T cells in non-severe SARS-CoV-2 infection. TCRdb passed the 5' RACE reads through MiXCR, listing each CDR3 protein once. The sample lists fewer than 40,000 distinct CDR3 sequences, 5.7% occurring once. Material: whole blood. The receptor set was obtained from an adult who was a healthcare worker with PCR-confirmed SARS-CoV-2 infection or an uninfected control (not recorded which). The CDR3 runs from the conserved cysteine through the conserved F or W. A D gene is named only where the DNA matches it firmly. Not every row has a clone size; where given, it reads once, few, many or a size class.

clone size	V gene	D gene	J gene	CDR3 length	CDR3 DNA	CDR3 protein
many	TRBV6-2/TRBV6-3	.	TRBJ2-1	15	TGTGCCAGCAGTTCGACCGGGTCCATAAACAATGAGCAGTTCTTC	CASSSTGSINNEQFF
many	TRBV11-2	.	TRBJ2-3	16	TGTGCCAGCAGCTTAGCCGAGCGCTGGCGCACAGATACGCAGTATTTT	CASSLAERWRTDTQYF
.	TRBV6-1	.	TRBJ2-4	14	TGTGCCAGCAGTGAAGCGCCCCAGGGACGGATTCAGTACTTC	CASSEAPQGRIQYF
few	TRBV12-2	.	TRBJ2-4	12	TGTGCAAGTCGCCCCGGTCGGGACCTTCAGTACTTC	CASRPGRDLQYF
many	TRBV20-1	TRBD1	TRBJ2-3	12	TGCAGCGTCGGACAGGGAACAGATACGCAGTATTTT	CSVGQGTDTQYF
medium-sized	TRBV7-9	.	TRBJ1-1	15	TGTGCCAGCAGCCATACCAGGGGCATGGAGGCTGAAGCTTTCTTT	CASSHTRGMEAEAFF
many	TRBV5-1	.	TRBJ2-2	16	TGCGCCAGCAGCTTTACCGCCGGAACGAACACCGGGGAGCTGTTTTTT	CASSFTAGTNTGELFF
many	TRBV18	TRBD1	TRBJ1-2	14	TGTGCCAGCTCATCGAGACAGGGGAACTATGGCTACACCTTC	CASSSRQGNYGYTF
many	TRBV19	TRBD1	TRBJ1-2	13	TGTGCCAGTAGTCAGGGGGCGCGGAATGGCTACACCTTC	CASSQGARNGYTF
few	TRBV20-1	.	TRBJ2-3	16	TGCAGTGCGTCCCGGGGTCGCGGCGTCTTCACAGATACGCAGTATTTT	CSASRGRGVFTDTQYF
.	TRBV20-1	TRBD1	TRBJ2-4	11	TGCAGCGCACAGGGGCCGAACATTCAGTACTTC	CSAQGPNIQYF
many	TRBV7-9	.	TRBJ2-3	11	TGTGCCAGCAGCTTAGCAGATACGCAGTATTTT	CASSLADTQYF
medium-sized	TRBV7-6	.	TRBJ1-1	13	TGTGCCAGCAGCTTAGGACAGAACACTGAAGCTTTCTTT	CASSLGQNTEAFF
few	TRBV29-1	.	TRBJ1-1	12	TGCAGCGTTGAAGATGGGGGGACTGAAGCTTTCTTT	CSVEDGGTEAFF
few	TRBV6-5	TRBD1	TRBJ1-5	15	TGTGCCAGCAGCCCCGACAGGGGGAGGCATCAGCCCCAGCATTTT	CASSPDRGRHQPQHF
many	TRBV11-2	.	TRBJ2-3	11	TGTGCCAGCAGCCCTGCCGATACGCAGTATTTT	CASSPADTQYF
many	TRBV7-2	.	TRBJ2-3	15	TGTGCCAGCAGCCCGCAGCCGGGACACACAGATACGCAGTATTTT	CASSPQPGHTDTQYF
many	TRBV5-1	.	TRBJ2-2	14	TGCGCCAGCAGTTTGGTTTCGAACACCGGGGAGCTGTTTTTT	CASSLVSNTGELFF
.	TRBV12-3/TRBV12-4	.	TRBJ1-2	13	TGTGCCAGCAGTTCCGGGAATAACTATGGCTACACCTTC	CASSSGNNYGYTF
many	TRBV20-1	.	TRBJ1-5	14	TGCAGTGCTTCGAACAGGGAGGTTTATCAGCCCCAGCATTTT	CSASNREVYQPQHF
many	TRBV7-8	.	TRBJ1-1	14	TGTGCCAGCAGCTTAGGGGCGGGGGCAGCTGAAGCTTTCTTT	CASSLGAGAAEAFF
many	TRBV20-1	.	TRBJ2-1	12	TGCAGTGCTAGCCGGTCAGACAATGAGCAGTTCTTC	CSASRSDNEQFF
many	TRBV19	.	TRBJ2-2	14	TGTGCCAGTAGTATAGTGCGGGACACCGGGGAGCTGTTTTTT	CASSIVRDTGELFF
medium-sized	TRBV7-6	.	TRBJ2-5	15	TGTGCCAGCAGCCCAGGACAGTTTCGCCAAGAGACCCAGTACTTC	CASSPGQFRQETQYF
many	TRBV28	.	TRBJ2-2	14	TGTGCCAGCAGTTTGGGGGGGAACACCGGGGAGCTGTTTTTT	CASSLGGNTGELFF
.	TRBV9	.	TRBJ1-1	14	TGTGCCAGCAGCGTAGACGCAGGGTACCCAAAAGCTTTCTTT	CASSVDAGYPKAFF
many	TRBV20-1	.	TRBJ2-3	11	TGCAGTGCTCCCTACACAGATACGCAGTATTTT	CSAPYTDTQYF
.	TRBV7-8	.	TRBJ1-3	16	TGTGCCAGCAGCTTATTGGGACGCACTCCCGGAGACACCATATATTTT	CASSLLGRTPGDTIYF
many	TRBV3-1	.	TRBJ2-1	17	TGTGCCAGCAGCCAACCCCGTTCAGCACCGACCTACAATGAGCAGTTCTTC	CASSQPRSAPTYNEQFF
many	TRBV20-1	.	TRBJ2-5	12	TGCAGTGCTAGTCGACTCGACAGGACCCAGTACTTC	CSASRLDRTQYF
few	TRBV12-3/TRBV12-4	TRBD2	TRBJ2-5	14	TGTGCCAGCAGTTTCGGCTCCGGGGGGGAGACCCAGTACTTC	CASSFGSGGETQYF
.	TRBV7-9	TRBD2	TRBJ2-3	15	TGTGCCAGCAGCCCACCTAGCGGGAGAGGAGGTACGCAGTATTTT	CASSPPSGRGGTQYF
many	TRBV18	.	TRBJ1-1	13	TGTGCCAGCTCACCCTTGGACAGCCCTGAAGCTTTCTTT	CASSPLDSPEAFF
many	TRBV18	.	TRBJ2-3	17	TGTGCCAGCTCGCGGGTGGGAAACGCTCACGTCGCAGATACGCAGTATTTT	CASSRVGNAHVADTQYF
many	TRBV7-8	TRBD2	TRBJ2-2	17	TGTGCCAGCAGCTTAGGGGGACGCGGGACTAGCAGCGGGGAGCTGTTTTTT	CASSLGGRGTSSGELFF
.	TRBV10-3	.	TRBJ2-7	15	TGTGCCATCAGTGAAAGACAGGGGAGGGCCTACGAGCAGTACTTC	CAISERQGRAYEQYF
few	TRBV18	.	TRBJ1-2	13	TGTGCCAGCTCAAAAGGGGAGGACTATGGCTACACCTTC	CASSKGEDYGYTF
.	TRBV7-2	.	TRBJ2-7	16	TGTGCCAGCAGCAATGGGGGAACACTAACAACCTACGAGCAGTACTTC	CASSNGGTLTTYEQYF
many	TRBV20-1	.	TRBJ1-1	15	TGCAGTGCTAGTCACCCTGGGGCGGCGAACACTGAAGCTTTCTTT	CSASHPGAANTEAFF
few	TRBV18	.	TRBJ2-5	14	TGTGCCAGCTCCCCTCCTGACCTATTGGAGACCCAGTACTTC	CASSPPDLLETQYF
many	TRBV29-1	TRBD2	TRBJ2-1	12	TGCAGCGTTGAGCTAGCGGGAGGGCCGCAGTTCTTC	CSVELAGGPQFF